A single sample is the source of the 12 T cell receptor beta chains below, sequenced in a study of identical twins. TCRdb itself ran the 5' RACE reads through MiXCR, one entry per CDR3 protein. The sample yields approximately 620,000 distinct CDR3 sequences, less than 10% seen once. Another study also made use of these data, one on yellow fever vaccine responses in identical twins.

Sequenced input: PBMCs. The receptors were sampled from a woman under 30 in good health.

The chain recombines TRBV10-3 with TRBJ2-7, with D possibly being TRBD1 or TRBD2 (5 bases each). CDR3 size: 15 residues. V gave up 2 bases and J gave up 3 bases, with 14 bases separating them. Germline loops: CDR1 ENHRY, CDR2 SYGVKD. The CDR3 reads CAISEGTRGGYEQYF. In nucleotides, the CDR3 is TGTGCCATCAGTGAGGGGACCCGGGGCGGCTACGAGCAGTACTTC.

This clonotype came up a few times. The CDR3 sequence: CASSQAVSSSSYEQYF. The CDR3 DNA reads TGTGCCAGCAGCCAAGCTGTCAGTAGTAGCTCCTACGAGCAGTACTTC. This chain uses TRBV4-2 with TRBJ2-7; no clear D. Germline V CDR1 and CDR2: LGHNA, YNFKEQ. Trimming pared 1 base from V and 0 bases from J, leaving 13 bases between. CDR3 size: 16 residues.

This clonotype was counted many times. This rearrangement joins TRBV10-3 to TRBJ2-2; tentatively, D is TRBD1 (5 bases). CDR3 size: 14 residues. From germline, CDR1 is ENHRY and CDR2 SYGVKD. V dropped 7 bases and J dropped 7 bases, with 16 bases sitting between them. The CDR3, as DNA: TGTGCCATCACGGTGAGGCAGGGCGACGGGGAGCTGTTTTTT. It specifies CAITVRQGDGELFF.

This clonotype was picked up a small number of times. This rearrangement joins TRBV29-1 to TRBJ2-3; 10 nucleotides align to TRBD2. The V and J ends lost 2 bases and 4 bases, in that order; junction bases with no gene match: 6. Looked up from germline, CDR1 is SQVTM and CDR2 is ANQGSEA. The CDR3 extends over 15 amino acids. CDR3 nucleotide sequence: TGCAGCGTTGAACAGCGGGGGGGGAGCTCAGATACGCAGTATTTT. The encoded protein is CSVEQRGGSSDTQYF.

This clonotype was picked up many times. V gene TRBV24-1 combines with J gene TRBJ2-5; TRBD1 might be the D (6 bases). The CDR3 has 14 amino acids. V was clipped by 1 base and J by 2 bases, with 7 bases between them. Germline loops: CDR1 KGHDR, CDR2 SFDVKD. The CDR3 DNA reads as TGTGCCACCAGTGATTTAGGACAGCAAGAGACCCAGTACTTC. The encoded protein is CATSDLGQQETQYF.

The rearrangement uses TRBV18 and TRBJ2-3; D ambiguous. V lost 1 base to trimming and J lost 3 bases, with 8 bases between them. The CDR3 spans 14 residues. The germline V gene has CDR1 KGHSH and CDR2 LQKENI. CDR3 protein: CASSPRPGTDTQYF. The CDR3 nucleotides are TGTGCCAGCTCACCACGCCCCGGGACAGATACGCAGTATTTT.

This clonotype appeared a few times. The chain links TRBV10-1 to TRBJ2-7, with 7 bases identical to TRBD2. Germline CDR1 WNHNN, CDR2 SYGVQD (reference sequence). The CDR3 extends over 14 amino acids. Germline trimming cut 0 bases from V and 3 bases from J; bases unmatched to any gene: 2. The CDR3 nucleotides read TGCGCCAGCAGTGAGTCCAGCGGGAACTACGAGCAGTACTTC. Encoded protein: CASSESSGNYEQYF.

In this sample, this clonotype turned up a few times. The chain recombines TRBV27 with TRBJ1-4; TRBD1 might be the D (6 bases). V shed 3 bases and J shed 4 bases, with 18 bases lying between them. This CDR3 comprises 17 residues. Germline-derived CDR1 and CDR2 are MNHEY and SMNVEV (reference sequence). This CDR3 is CASSFRGLGPLNEKLFF. The DNA for the CDR3 is TGTGCCAGCAGTTTCCGGGGGCTGGGACCCCTTAATGAAAAACTGTTTTTT.

There are many counts of this clonotype. The V gene is TRBV14, the J gene TRBJ1-1; no definite D call. The V end lost 0 bases, the J end lost 3 bases, and 5 bases lay between the germline ends. CDR3 length: 13 residues. Germline CDR1 and CDR2: SGHDN and FVKESK. The CDR3 region is CASSQDQYTEAFF. The CDR3 coding sequence is TGTGCCAGCAGCCAAGATCAGTACACTGAAGCTTTCTTT.

This clonotype has ten or more counts. The V and J genes are TRBV7-2 and TRBJ2-1; D gene uncertain. This CDR3 has 13 residues. The germline V gene encodes CDR1 SGHTA and CDR2 FQGNSA. V was clipped by 6 bases and J by 6 bases, with 12 bases between them. Here the CDR3 DNA reads TGTGCCAGCAGGCCCGGGCTGTCCAATGAGCAGTTCTTC. Translated: CASRPGLSNEQFF.

Many counts were recorded for this clonotype. The genes are TRBV5-6 and TRBJ2-3; tentative D call: TRBD1 (6 bases). Deletions cut 2 bases from V and 2 bases from J, with 12 bases between. The CDR3 spans 15 residues. Per the germline V gene, CDR1 is SGHDT and CDR2 is YYEEEE. CDR3 nucleotide sequence: TGTGCCAGCAGCTTTGCAGGGGACCTCACAGATACGCAGTATTTT. This gives the protein CASSFAGDLTDTQYF.

V usage is TRBV27 and J usage is TRBJ2-4; 7 nucleotides line up with TRBD1. From germline, CDR1 is MNHEY and CDR2 SMNVEV (reference sequence). Trimming cost V 4 bases and J 7 bases; bases outside gene matches: 7. This CDR3 contains 14 residues. This CDR3 is CASSSPDRANIQYF. CDR3 coding DNA: TGTGCCAGCAGTTCCCCCGACAGGGCGAACATTCAGTACTTC.